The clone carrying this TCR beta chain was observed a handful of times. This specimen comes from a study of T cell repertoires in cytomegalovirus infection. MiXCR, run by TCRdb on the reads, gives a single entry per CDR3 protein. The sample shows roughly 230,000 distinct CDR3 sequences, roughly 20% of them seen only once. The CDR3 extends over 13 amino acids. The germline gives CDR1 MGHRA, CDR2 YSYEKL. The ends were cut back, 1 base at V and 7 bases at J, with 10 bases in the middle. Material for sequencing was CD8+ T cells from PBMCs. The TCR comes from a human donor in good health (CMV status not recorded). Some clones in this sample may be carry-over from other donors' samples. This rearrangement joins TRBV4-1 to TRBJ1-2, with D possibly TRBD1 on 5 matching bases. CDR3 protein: CASSQAGFRGYTF. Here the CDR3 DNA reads TGCGCCAGCAGCCAAGCAGGGTTTCGTGGCTACACCTTC.